This entry lists 25 T cell receptor beta chains sequenced from one sample in a study of monozygotic twins with inflammatory bowel disease (dated by TCRdb to about 2019). Preparation of the library involved 5' RACE. Sequenced on an Illumina HiSeq 2500. Through TCRdb reprocessing, the reads give one entry per CDR3 protein sequence; DNA is omitted. The sample's table covers roughly 150,000 distinct CDR3 sequences. The leading ten clones occupy about 1.2% of the sample. The specimen sequenced was blood. Receptors were obtained from a human donor with ulcerative colitis or Crohn's disease, or a healthy co-twin of an affected twin (not recorded which).

This sequence joins TRBV2 and TRBJ2-7; TCRdb gives TRBD2 as the D gene, but with no DNA this cannot be confirmed. This CDR3 is built from 15 residues. In germline, CDR1 is SNHLY, CDR2 FYNNEI. CDR3 amino acids: CASSFFRDSSYEQYF.

This sequence joins TRBV6-2 or TRBV6-3 and TRBJ2-3; TCRdb names TRBD2, which stays unverified in the absence of DNA. The CDR3 has 18 amino acids. Germline V lookup: CDR1 MNHEY, CDR2 SVGEGT. This CDR3 is CASSYSGGTIIVADTQYF.

This chain connects TRBV19 to TRBJ2-7. The V gene's germline CDR1 is LNHDA and CDR2 SQIVND (reference sequence). This CDR3 is 14 amino acids long. CDR3 sequence: CASSKREDSYEQYF.

The chain uses TRBV4-2 and TRBJ1-1; the D gene TCRdb calls, TRBD1, cannot be checked with no DNA. Germline CDR1 reads LGHNA; CDR2 reads YNFKEQ. The CDR3 contains 16 residues. The CDR3: CASSQDFMGARTEAFF.

This chain joins TRBV20-1 and TRBJ1-2. Germline CDR1 reads DFQATT; CDR2 reads SNEGSKA (reference sequence). The CDR3 runs 12 residues. The CDR3 loop reads CSARDQNYGYTF.

The genes are TRBV7-7 and TRBJ2-3; the TCRdb call, TRBD1, lacks DNA for checking. The CDR3 is 14 residues long. The V gene's germline CDR1 is SSHAT and CDR2 FNYEAQ (reference sequence). CDR3 residues: CASSLGGVQDTQYF. The full variable domain, rest sourced from reference TRBV7-7 and TRBJ2-3, is GAGVSQSPRYKVTKRGQDVTLRCDPISSHATLYWYQQALGQGPEFLTYFNYEAQPDKSGLPSDRFSAERPEGSISTLTIQRTEQRDSAMYRCASSLGGVQDTQYFGPGTRLTVL.

V gene TRBV27 combines with J gene TRBJ2-6. This CDR3 comprises 15 residues. Germline CDR1 reads MNHEY; CDR2 reads SMNVEV (reference sequence). The CDR3 loop is CASSLWGSGANVLTF.

The chain employs TRBV20-1 and TRBJ2-7. The germline gives CDR1 DFQATT, CDR2 SNEGSKA (reference sequence). CDR3 length equals 11 residues. This CDR3 reads CSAPILHEQYF.

CDR3 sequence: CASSPRQGQGAEQYF. The rearrangement links TRBV4-3 to TRBJ2-7; TCRdb proposes TRBD1, but this gene call is untestable without DNA. Per germline, CDR1 LGHNA and CDR2 YSLEER. CDR3 size: 15 residues.

The rearrangement links TRBV30 to TRBJ2-7. This CDR3 is 14 amino acids long. Germline values: CDR1 GTSNPN, CDR2 SVGIG (reference sequence). The CDR3 loop is CAWSVTTPGHEQYF.

This sequence joins TRBV18 and TRBJ2-5; TCRdb's D call, TRBD1, is unchecked because there is no DNA. Germline CDR1 KGHSH, CDR2 LQKENI. CDR3 length equals 13 residues. CDR3 sequence reads: CASSPQRGETQYF.

J is TRBJ2-3 and V is TRBV7-9; TCRdb indicates TRBD1, and absent DNA this call remains unverified. The CDR3 is made up of 15 amino acids. Per the germline V gene, CDR1 is SEHNR and CDR2 is FQNEAQ (reference sequence). CDR3 sequence: CASSLITGLTDTQYF.

V gene TRBV6-1 combines with J gene TRBJ2-1. In germline, CDR1 is MNHNS, CDR2 SASEGT. The CDR3 runs to 16 residues. The CDR3: CASSEEMQASYNEQFF.

The chain uses TRBV27 and TRBJ2-3; TCRdb selects TRBD2, and the lack of DNA leaves this call unchecked. CDR3 length equals 16 residues. From germline, CDR1 is MNHEY and CDR2 SMNVEV (reference sequence). CDR3 sequence: CASSFSGLAGVDTQYF.

CDR3 amino acids: CSAPLRDRGDGGYTF. J is TRBJ1-2 and V is TRBV20-1; checking the TCRdb D call of TRBD1 is not possible without DNA. The V gene's germline CDR1 is DFQATT and CDR2 SNEGSKA (reference sequence). This CDR3 has 15 amino acids.

The V and J genes are TRBV2 and TRBJ1-1. Germline V gene lookup returns CDR1 SNHLY and CDR2 FYNNEI. This CDR3 is 13 amino acids long. CDR3 residues: CASSVYGNTEAFF.

J is TRBJ1-1 and V is TRBV7-9. In germline, CDR1 is SEHNR, CDR2 FQNEAQ (reference sequence). The CDR3 is 12 residues long. This CDR3 is CASSLLREEAFF.

The genes are TRBV5-1 and TRBJ2-1; TCRdb selects TRBD1, and the lack of DNA leaves this call unchecked. Germline V gene lookup returns CDR1 SGHRS and CDR2 YFSETQ. The CDR3 runs to 16 residues. The CDR3 sequence is CASSLIPETPYNEQFF.

V is TRBV5-1 and J is TRBJ2-2; the TCRdb D gene call, TRBD1, has no DNA to confirm it. Germline V gene sequence: CDR1 SGHRS, CDR2 YFSETQ. The CDR3 consists of 16 residues. The CDR3 spells CASSLAWTEITGELFF.

The rearrangement uses TRBV12-3 or TRBV12-4 and TRBJ1-2; TCRdb calls TRBD1, which cannot be checked without DNA. The CDR3 sequence is 13 residues long. The CDR3 region is CASSFGTGGGYTF.

This chain links TRBV29-1 with TRBJ1-5; TCRdb's D call of TRBD1 is untestable without DNA. Looked up from germline, CDR1 is SQVTM and CDR2 is ANQGSEA. The CDR3 extends over 15 amino acids. The CDR3 sequence: CSVGGQGPGNQPQHF.

The chain uses TRBV7-3 and TRBJ2-5; TCRdb's D gene call, TRBD2, goes unchecked for lack of DNA. The germline CDR1 and CDR2 sequences are SGHTA and FQGTGA. The CDR3 consists of 14 residues. The CDR3: CASSRGGNQETQYF.

The chain uses TRBV7-2 and TRBJ2-1; lacking DNA, the TRBD2 call made by TCRdb goes unchecked. The CDR3 has 13 residues. Germline V lookup: CDR1 SGHTA, CDR2 FQGNSA. The CDR3 sequence is CASSPSVGNEQFF.

The chain joins TRBV5-1 to TRBJ2-2; TCRdb reports TRBD2, a call that lacks DNA to check it against. Germline V gives CDR1 SGHRS, CDR2 YFSETQ. This CDR3 is 14 amino acids long. CDR3 protein: CDSATSGMTGELCF. Based on the CDR3 plus reference TRBV5-1 and TRBJ2-2, the full variable domain is KAGVTQTPRYLIKTRGQQVTLSCSPISGHRSVSWYQQTPGQGLQFLFEYFSETQRNKGNFPGRFSGRQFSNSRSEMNVSTLELGDSALYLCDSATSGMTGELCFGEGSRLTVL.

The chain joins TRBV6-1 to TRBJ2-7; no DNA is available, so the TRBD1 call from TCRdb remains unchecked. Germline lookup yields CDR1 MNHNS and CDR2 SASEGT. The CDR3 sequence is 14 residues long. Here the CDR3 reads CASSARDRGLEQYF.